This note documents a single TCR beta chain sequence. These data come from a study of blood T cell repertoires in COVID-19. For the study at large: The samples span acute and convalescent COVID-19 from the United States, Italy and Spain. The analysed material was cDNA or gDNA that came from T cells, B-cell-depleted T cells, or PBMCs.

Original methodology: The authors estimated nucleated cell counts from reference gene primer amplification. Method: immunoSEQ multiplex PCR; TCRdb's copy keeps in-frame clones and lacks some. The V and J calls and the clone size are those of that table, but D and trimming were determined from the DNA. The sample yields about 290,000 clones, around four fifths seen once. Germline lookup yields CDR1 SGDLS and CDR2 YYNGEE. Trimming took 4 bases from V and 7 from J, leaving 21 bases between them. The length of the CDR3 is 15 residues. The sequencing sample was made of peripheral blood. This receptor was taken from a woman between 50 and 59 years old with active or convalescent COVID-19. The V gene is TRBV9, the J gene TRBJ2-7; weak D call: TRBD2 (5 bases). CDR3 in DNA: TGTGCCAGCAGCCCCCAGCGTGCGGGCCTAGGAGAGCAGTACTTC. Protein sequence: CASSPQRAGLGEQYF.